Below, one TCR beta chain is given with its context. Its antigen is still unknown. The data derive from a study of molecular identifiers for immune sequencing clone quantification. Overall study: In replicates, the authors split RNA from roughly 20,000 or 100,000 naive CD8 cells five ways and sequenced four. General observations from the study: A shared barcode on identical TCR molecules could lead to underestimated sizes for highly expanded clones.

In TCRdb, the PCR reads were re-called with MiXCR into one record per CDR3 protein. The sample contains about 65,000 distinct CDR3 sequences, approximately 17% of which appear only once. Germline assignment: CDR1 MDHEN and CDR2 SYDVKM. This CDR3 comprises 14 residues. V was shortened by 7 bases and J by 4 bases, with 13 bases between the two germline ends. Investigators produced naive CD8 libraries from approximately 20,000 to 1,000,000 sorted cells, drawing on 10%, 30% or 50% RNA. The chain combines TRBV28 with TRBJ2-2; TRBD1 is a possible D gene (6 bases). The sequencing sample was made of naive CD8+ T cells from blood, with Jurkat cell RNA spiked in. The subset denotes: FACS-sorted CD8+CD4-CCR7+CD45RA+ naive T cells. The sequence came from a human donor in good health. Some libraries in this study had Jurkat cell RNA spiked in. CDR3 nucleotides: TGTGCCAGCATTCAGGGACAAACCACCGGGGAGCTGTTTTTT. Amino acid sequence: CASIQGQTTGELFF.